This T cell receptor (beta chain) is from a study of blood T cell repertoires in COVID-19. Per the germline V gene, CDR1 is SGDLS and CDR2 is YYNGEE. V gave up 3 bases and J gave up 5 bases; unmatched junction bases: 10. The CDR3 is 15 amino acids. Sequenced by immunoSEQ multiplex PCR; TCRdb stores in-frame clones only, minus some. The sample carries about 46,000 clones, approximately 80% recorded once. The sequence derives from a man in his 60s with acute or convalescent COVID-19. The sample consisted of peripheral blood. This chain links TRBV9 with TRBJ1-2; 7 positions match TRBD1. The CDR3 here is CASSAGGTDRYGYTF. CDR3 nucleotides: TGTGCCAGCAGCGCTGGGGGGACAGACCGTTATGGCTACACCTTC.